The 18 T cell receptor beta chains below all came from one sample that was sequenced in a study of tumor-infiltrating lymphocytes in primary liver carcinoma. Making TCR beta cDNA involved approximately 520 ng total RNA and a constant-region primer. Three nested multiplex PCR rounds, a slightly modified ARM-PCR, produced the libraries for TCR beta. The opening two PCR rounds, ten to eleven cycles each, paired TRBV1-TRBV30 forward primers with a C-beta reverse primer. Using its own MiXCR run on the multiplex PCR reads, TCRdb lists one record per CDR3 protein. The data contain approximately 110,000 distinct CDR3 sequences, about four fifths of them singletons. RNA and DNA were co-extracted from 20-30 mg of unsorted bulk tissue. Sequencing used liver tumor tissue from sampling region 3. Specified subset: tumor region T3, left-lateral pole. These receptors were collected from a man between 35 and 55 years old with primary liver carcinoma and hepatitis B virus infection.

In regard to this clonotype: One end of the junction is discordant with germline, which a read error may explain. The chain joins TRBV6-1 to TRBJ1-2; unclear D gene. The CDR3 sequence is 14 residues long. CDR1 and CDR2 (germline): MNHNS, SASEGT. CDR3 amino acids: CASSEIRDNYGYAF. DNA of the CDR3: TGTGCCAGCAGTGAAATCCGGGATAACTATGGCTACGCCTTC.

Note on this clonotype: Germline and junction disagree at one end, which may indicate a read error. The gene calls are TRBV5-1 and TRBJ1-1; D may be TRBD1 (6 bases). Germline CDR1 SGHRS, CDR2 YFSETQ. The length of the CDR3 is 13 residues. The CDR3 loop reads CASSLRGDTEPFF. The DNA for the CDR3 is TGCGCCAGCAGCTTAAGAGGGGACACTGAACCTTTCTTT.

In DNA, the CDR3 is TGTGCCAGCAGCTATGGGGGAAGTTATGTTGGAGCCCGCACAGATACGCAGTATTTT. It encodes CASSYGGSYVGARTDTQYF. J is TRBJ2-3 and V is TRBV11-1; D tentatively reads TRBD1 or TRBD2 (5 bases each). Trimming stripped 4 bases from V and 1 base from J, with 24 bases between. CDR3 size: 19 residues. Looked up from germline, CDR1 is SGHAT and CDR2 is FQDESV (reference sequence).

This clonotype showed up just once. Compared with germline, one end of the junction differs, possibly owing to a read error. The chain employs TRBV28 and TRBJ2-7; perhaps TRBD1 as D (5 bases). The germline V gene encodes CDR1 MDHEN and CDR2 SYDVKM. The CDR3 is 15 amino acids. This chain's CDR3 is CASPPPVRVSHEQYF. In DNA, the CDR3 is TGTGCCAGTCCGCCACCGGTCAGGGTCTCCCACGAGCAGTACTTC.

Notes on this clonotype: This may be a read error: a much more frequent sequence differs by one nucleotide. This chain joins TRBV7-2 and TRBJ2-5; 13 bases align to TRBD2. This CDR3 comprises 18 residues. The germline CDR1 and CDR2 sequences are SGHTA and FQGNSA. In DNA form, the CDR3 reads TGTGCCAGCAGCTCTCCTCCCGGGACTAGCGGGATTCAAGAGATCCAGTACTTC. Protein: CASSSPPGTSGIQEIQYF.

Remarks on this clonotype: The conserved phenylalanine or tryptophan is not found at the CDR3 terminus, so this likely reflects a read error. The J gene is TRBJ2-3, the V gene TRBV11-3, with 7 bases that match TRBD2. This CDR3 comprises 15 residues. Germline CDR1 is SGHNT and CDR2 is YENEEA. The CDR3 region has the DNA TGTCCCAACAGCCCGGGGGGACTCCAGGGCGGAACGCAGTATTAT. Its protein product is CPNSPGGLQGGTQYY.

Many counts were recorded for this clonotype. The chain has TRBV13 and TRBJ1-1; tentatively, D is TRBD1 (5 bases). CDR1 is PRHDT, CDR2 FYEKMQ, per germline (reference sequence). V lost 5 bases and J 1 base, leaving 20 bases between the germline ends. The CDR3 sequence is 17 residues long. CDR3: CASSPILGRRGNTEAFF. The CDR3 DNA reads TGTGCCAGCAGCCCTATACTGGGAAGGAGGGGGAACACTGAAGCTTTCTTT.

The V gene is TRBV6-6, the J gene TRBJ2-7; the D gene is possibly TRBD1 (5 bases). Germline V CDR1 and CDR2: MNHNY, SVGAGI (reference sequence). The CDR3 contains 11 residues. The DNA for the CDR3 is TGTGTCAACAGCCAGGGTGGTGAGCAGTACTTC. Its protein is CVNSQGGEQYF.

To note about this clonotype: Sequence at one end of the junction differs from germline and may be a read error. The chain has TRBV30 and TRBJ2-1, with 10 bases matching TRBD2. The CDR3 totals 14 residues. Germline loops: CDR1 GTSNPN, CDR2 SVGIG (reference sequence). In DNA, the CDR3 is TGTGCCCGGAACGTAGCGGGAGGTGGGAATGAGCTGTTCTTC. It specifies CARNVAGGGNELFF.

With respect to this clonotype: A junction boundary mismatches the germline segment, possibly from a read error. The chain couples TRBV11-1 to TRBJ2-4; 7 nucleotides align to TRBD2. CDR3 length equals 17 residues. Per germline, CDR1 SGHAT and CDR2 FQDESV (reference sequence). The CDR3, as DNA: TGTACCAGTAGCTTTCCCGGGACTAACGGGACCAAAACCATTCAGTACTTC. Amino acids: CTSSFPGTNGTKTIQYF.

This clonotype was detected many times. The chain recombines TRBV28 with TRBJ1-1; TRBD1 is a possible D gene (6 bases). Per germline, CDR1 MDHEN and CDR2 SYDVKM. V lost 6 bases, J lost 1 base, and 12 bases lay in between. This CDR3 spans 14 amino acids. CDR3 loop: CASRTTGWNTEAFF. In nucleotides, the CDR3 is TGTGCCAGCAGGACAACAGGGTGGAACACTGAAGCTTTCTTT.

Concerning this clonotype itself: Its ends do not fully match the called genes, so a read error is possible. The V gene is TRBV4-1, the J gene TRBJ1-2; a possible D gene is TRBD1 (6 bases). Per the germline V gene, CDR1 is MGHRA and CDR2 is YSYEKL. The CDR3 consists of 16 residues. CDR3 sequence reads: CVSSPSRDRGSYGYTF. In DNA, the CDR3 is TGCGTCAGCAGCCCGTCCCGGGATAGGGGGAGCTATGGCTACACCTTC.

As to this clonotype: The junction does not match germline at one end; this may be a read error. V gene TRBV30 combines with J gene TRBJ2-1, with a tentative D call TRBD1 (6 bases). The CDR3 has 14 residues. The germline V gene encodes CDR1 GTSNPN and CDR2 SVGIG (reference sequence). The CDR3 reads CTWSKGDHITEQFF. For the CDR3, the DNA is TGTACCTGGAGTAAGGGGGACCACATAACTGAGCAGTTCTTC.

As regards this clonotype: This CDR3 is missing its conserved last phenylalanine or tryptophan, likely due to a read error. The chain combines TRBV6-5 with TRBJ2-3, with a tentative D call TRBD1 (6 bases). Looked up from germline, CDR1 is MNHEY and CDR2 is SVGAGI. This CDR3 spans 18 amino acids. V lost 6 bases and J lost 0, with 22 bases in between. CDR3 nucleotide sequence: TGTGCCAGCAGGCCTGTGGGAAGGCCAGGGGTTAGCACAGATACGCAGTATTTG. Translating gives CASRPVGRPGVSTDTQYL.

Ten or more counts support this clonotype. The V call is TRBV11-2, the J call TRBJ2-7; the D is unclear. Trimming left V 0 bases short and J 0 bases short, with 6 bases between. This CDR3 has 14 residues. Germline V gene sequence: CDR1 SGHAT, CDR2 FQNNGV. The CDR3 DNA is TGTGCCAGCAGCTTAGATCCTGGCTCCTACGAGCAGTACTTC. Protein: CASSLDPGSYEQYF.

For this clonotype: Likely a read error: the CDR3 ends without its conserved phenylalanine or tryptophan. The V gene is TRBV12-5, the J gene TRBJ2-5; the D gene could be TRBD1 or TRBD2 (5 bases each). The CDR3 is 13 amino acids. CDR1 and CDR2 from the germline V gene are LGHNT and FRNRAP. CDR3 amino acids: CTSGLVGEETQYL. Here the CDR3 DNA reads TGTACTAGTGGTTTGGTAGGGGAAGAGACCCAGTACTTA.

A note on this clonotype: Germline is not matched at one junction end, which may reflect a read error. The rearrangement joins TRBV4-2 to TRBJ2-1; perhaps TRBD2 as D (5 bases). Per germline, CDR1 LGHNA and CDR2 YNFKEQ. The CDR3 is 18 amino acids. The CDR3 DNA is TGTGCCAGCAGTCAAGCGACTAACGGGCTCAGCTCCTACAATGAGCAGTTCTTC. Translating gives CASSQATNGLSSYNEQFF.

A remark on this clonotype: Germline is not matched at one junction end, which may reflect a read error. V and J are TRBV7-8 and TRBJ2-6, with a weak D call TRBD2 (5 bases). There are 16 residues in the CDR3. Per germline, CDR1 SGHVS and CDR2 FQNEAQ. The CDR3 here is CTSSSSEGSGANVLTF. The CDR3 DNA sequence: TGTACCAGCAGCTCCTCCGAGGGCTCTGGAGCCAACGTCCTGACTTTC.